Listed below are T cell receptor beta chains from one sample, sequenced in a study of OX40 agonist ivuxolimab in advanced cancers. This table comes from immunoSEQ multiplex PCR, and its TCRdb copy is limited to in-frame clones, with some not included. The sample has some 19,000 clones, 70% to 90% seen once. This specimen consisted of CD4+ or CD8+ T cells sorted from blood, obtained in a trial of the OX40 agonist ivuxolimab. The receptors were gathered from an adult with an advanced solid tumor such as melanoma, head and neck, liver or kidney cancer. Each CDR3 is given with its conserved first and last residue.

>TRBV9
CASRPLAGSPAYNEQFF
>TRBV30
CAWSRSAEGDTQYF
>TRBV5-4
CASSLMRSSGNEQFF
>TRBV21-1
CANMGGTSYEQYF
>TRBV19
CASTLKGRNSPLHF
>TRBV7-9
CASSRAGTDEQYF
>TRBV27
CASSPMGNEQFF
>TRBV29-1
CSVMTGDNYEQYF
>TRBV7-2
CASSFSSSYNEQFF
>TRBV27
CASSRGTTAGEQYF
>TRBV6-6
CASTPGGSVTYEQYF
>TRBV7-9
CASSFWRTGDQETQYF
>TRBV27
CASSSPGKHRIYEQYF
>TRBV7-6
CASSLTGTGSYEQYF
>TRBV15
CATSDVASVTHGETQYF
>TRBV7-9
CASSSVRNQGRETQYF
>TRBV7-9
CASSLDKLTYEQYF
>TRBV7-8
CASSSLGQQNYGYTF
>TRBV4-3
CASSPKRRNYYEQYF
>TRBV7-7
CASRPLSGELFF
>TRBV25-1
CASSGSIENQPQHF
>TRBV7-6
CASSLEGGPKQYF
>TRBV2
CASNGASGTNTGELFF
>TRBV7-6
CASSQLGPELFF
>TRBV7-9
CASRQGGHEQYF
>TRBV28
CASRSIPLGEQYF
>TRBV30
CAWSVFTSGSEQYF
>TRBV5-1
CASSLVQGLGEQFF